This T cell receptor (beta chain) emerged from a study of control samples from healthy donors and cancer patients. Using immunoSEQ multiplex PCR, the repertoire was profiled, and TCRdb retains in-frame clones only, with some absent. The sample contains about 130,000 clones, 90% to 95% of which appear only once. Sequencing was carried out using PBMCs. This receptor was taken from a man aged 50 to 60 with head and neck cancer.

The CDR3 region is CASSGQYNQPQHF. CDR3 coding DNA: TGTGCCAGCAGCGGACAGTACAATCAGCCCCAGCATTTT. The rearrangement uses TRBV5-8 and TRBJ1-5; TRBD1 is a possible D gene (6 bases). Germline lookup yields CDR1 SGHTS and CDR2 YDEGEE. This CDR3 comprises 13 residues. The V gene lost 4 bases and the J gene lost 3 bases, with 8 bases spanning the gap.